One sample yielded the 19 T cell receptor beta chains listed below, sequenced in a study of blood T cell repertoires in COVID-19. Profiled with immunoSEQ multiplex PCR; TCRdb holds only in-frame clones, not every one. The sample has approximately 98,000 clones; 82% are singletons. The material sequenced was peripheral blood. Receptor source: an elderly man with acute or convalescent COVID-19.

This clone turned up a few times. The chain recombines TRBV6-5 with TRBJ1-5; tentative D call: TRBD1 (5 bases). Trimming took off 4 bases at V and 5 bases at J, with 9 bases between the two ends. This CDR3 contains 13 residues. CDR1 and CDR2 from the germline V gene are MNHEY and SVGAGI. CDR3 region: CASSWTQYQPQHF. The CDR3 DNA sequence: TGTGCCAGCAGTTGGACACAGTATCAGCCCCAGCATTTT.

The V and J genes are TRBV30 and TRBJ2-2, with 9 positions matching TRBD2. CDR3 length: 15 amino acids. The V gene's germline CDR1 is GTSNPN and CDR2 SVGIG (reference sequence). J was trimmed by 0 bases and V by 4 bases; bases with no gene match: 3. The CDR3 DNA reads TGTGCCTGGAAGCTAGCGGGGTCGAACACCGGGGAGCTGTTTTTT. Its protein product is CAWKLAGSNTGELFF.

The rearrangement uses TRBV29-1 and TRBJ2-2; TRBD2 aligns across 11 bases. The CDR3 extends over 17 amino acids. Per germline, CDR1 SQVTM and CDR2 ANQGSEA. V shed 2 bases, J shed 5 bases, and the junction held 10 bases outside the gene matches. DNA of the CDR3: TGCAGCGTTGAACTAGCGGGAGGCCCCCGGAGGACCGGGGAGCTGTTTTTT. This translates into CSVELAGGPRRTGELFF.

The chain joins TRBV27 to TRBJ2-1; D is unclear. Germline V gives CDR1 MNHEY, CDR2 SMNVEV (reference sequence). V lost 7 bases, J lost 3 bases, and 4 bases lay in between. The CDR3 sequence is 11 residues long. CDR3 in amino acids: CASTYYNEQFF. CDR3 coding DNA: TGTGCCAGCACCTACTACAATGAGCAGTTCTTC.

This sequence joins TRBV6-5 and TRBJ2-5, with 8 bases that match TRBD1. In germline, CDR1 is MNHEY, CDR2 SVGAGI. The CDR3 runs 13 residues. V gave up 6 bases and J gave up 4 bases; unmatched junction bases: 4. The CDR3 nucleotides read TGTGCCAGCAGCAGGGGGCTGGGAGAGACCCAGTACTTC. This encodes CASSRGLGETQYF.

The V and J genes are TRBV5-6 and TRBJ1-5; no clear D gene. Trimming pared 2 bases from V and 4 bases from J, leaving 10 bases between. CDR1 and CDR2 (germline): SGHDT, YYEEEE. The CDR3 has 14 residues. CDR3: CASSFAGLNQPQHF. CDR3 bases: TGTGCCAGCAGCTTTGCAGGCCTGAATCAGCCCCAGCATTTT.

V usage is TRBV29-1 and J usage is TRBJ2-5; D gene uncertain. The CDR3 covers 12 residues. Deletions cut 2 bases from V and 5 bases from J, with 9 bases between. Germline V lookup: CDR1 SQVTM, CDR2 ANQGSEA. For the CDR3, the DNA is TGCAGCGTTGAACAGCTGAGGGAGACCCAGTACTTC. This translates into CSVEQLRETQYF.

The chain has TRBV10-1 and TRBJ2-2, with no clear D. Germline values: CDR1 WNHNN, CDR2 SYGVQD (reference sequence). The CDR3 is 13 residues long. V lost 6 bases, J lost 0 bases, and 5 bases lay in between. The CDR3 DNA sequence: TGCGCCAGCAGGTTCACGAACACCGGGGAGCTGTTTTTT. It translates to CASRFTNTGELFF.

V and J are TRBV12-3 or TRBV12-4 and TRBJ1-2; TRBD1 is a possible D gene (6 bases). Trimming pared 6 bases from V and 8 bases from J, leaving 13 bases between. The CDR3 runs 12 residues. The CDR3 loop is CASRLTGRGYTF. The CDR3 region has the DNA TGTGCCAGCAGATTGACAGGTCGCGGCTACACCTTC.

The chain couples TRBV19 to TRBJ1-2, with D uncertain. In germline, CDR1 is LNHDA, CDR2 SQIVND (reference sequence). CDR3 length: 12 residues. V lost 6 bases and J 4 bases, leaving 9 bases between the germline ends. The DNA for the CDR3 is TGTGCCAGTAGGGGCCTATCCTATGGCTACACCTTC. Amino acid sequence: CASRGLSYGYTF.

The gene calls are TRBV6-2 or TRBV6-3 and TRBJ1-2, with no clear D. CDR1 and CDR2 (germline): MNHEY, SVGEGT. With 5 bases removed from V and 0 bases from J, the gap between germline ends came to 4 bases. The CDR3 extends over 12 amino acids. CDR3: CASSETNYGYTF. The CDR3 coding sequence is TGTGCCAGCAGTGAGACTAACTATGGCTACACCTTC.

The chain recombines TRBV3-1 (or the pseudogene TRBV3-2) with TRBJ2-2; weak D call: TRBD2 (6 bases). The CDR3 is 17 amino acids. Germline V CDR1 and CDR2: LGHDT, YNNKEL (reference sequence). Trimming removed 5 bases at V and 1 base at J, with 17 bases between. The CDR3 sequence: CASSFDGGVLNTGELFF. Here the CDR3 DNA reads TGTGCCAGCAGCTTTGACGGAGGGGTTTTGAACACCGGGGAGCTGTTTTTT.

The chain uses TRBV7-2 and TRBJ2-3, with D possibly TRBD2 on 6 matching bases. The CDR3 totals 14 residues. The germline V gene encodes CDR1 SGHTA and CDR2 FQGNSA. V lost 7 bases, J lost 0 bases, and 11 bases lay in between. Here the CDR3 DNA reads TGTGCCAGCAAATGGGGGGAAAGCACAGATACGCAGTATTTT. The encoded protein is CASKWGESTDTQYF.

The gene calls are TRBV2 and TRBJ2-5; the match to TRBD1 covers 7 bases. Trimming at V came to 5 bases and at J to 5 bases, leaving 5 bases not matched to a gene. The CDR3 sequence is 13 residues long. Germline V gene sequence: CDR1 SNHLY, CDR2 FYNNEI. Written as DNA, the CDR3 is TGTGCCAGCAGTTACAGGGGTCTGGAGACCCAGTACTTC. Amino acid sequence: CASSYRGLETQYF.

This chain uses TRBV11-2 with TRBJ1-4, with D possibly being TRBD1 (5 bases). Trimming took 4 bases from V and 6 from J, leaving 18 bases between them. Germline V gives CDR1 SGHAT, CDR2 FQNNGV. CDR3 length equals 16 residues. CDR3 sequence reads: CASSSSQGAEYEKLFF. The CDR3 bases are TGTGCCAGCAGCTCGTCGCAAGGGGCTGAGTATGAAAAACTGTTTTTT.

The V call is TRBV19, the J call TRBJ1-4; TRBD1 is a possible D gene (5 bases). The V end was cut by 8 bases, the J end by 7 bases, with 20 bases between. Looked up from germline, CDR1 is LNHDA and CDR2 is SQIVND (reference sequence). This CDR3 is 15 amino acids long. The CDR3 loop is CASRAPGARSEKLFF. The CDR3, as DNA: TGTGCCAGTCGGGCTCCTGGGGCTCGAAGTGAAAAACTGTTTTTT. The whole variable domain, filled in from reference TRBV19 and TRBJ1-4, reads DGGITQSPKYLFRKEGQNVTLSCEQNLNHDAMYWYRQDPGQGLRLIYYSQIVNDFQKGDIAEGYSVSREKKESFPLTVTSAQKNPTAFYLCASRAPGARSEKLFFGSGTQLSVL.

This clone was detected only a few times. The V gene is TRBV7-9, the J gene TRBJ2-2; D might be TRBD1 (7 bases). Per germline, CDR1 SEHNR and CDR2 FQNEAQ (reference sequence). This CDR3 has 16 residues. Trimming removed 4 bases at V and 1 base at J, with 13 bases between. CDR3: CASSSGGQLNTGELFF. CDR3 sequence (DNA): TGTGCCAGCAGCTCCGGGGGACAGCTGAACACCGGGGAGCTGTTTTTT.

The V gene is TRBV28, the J gene TRBJ2-7; TRBD2 aligns across 10 bases. Germline V CDR1 and CDR2: MDHEN, SYDVKM. This CDR3 is 16 amino acids long. J gave up 6 bases and V 10 bases, and 18 bases lay outside the gene matches. DNA for the CDR3: TGTGCCACCGGACACGGGATTCTAGCGGGGGTCGGCGAGCAGTACTTC. Residues: CATGHGILAGVGEQYF.

This clone was counted between two and nine times. V is TRBV30 and J is TRBJ1-1; tentatively, D is TRBD1 (6 bases). The CDR3 has 13 amino acids. V shed 5 bases and J shed 0 bases, with 10 bases lying between them. The germline V gene encodes CDR1 GTSNPN and CDR2 SVGIG (reference sequence). This CDR3 is CAWETGLNTEAFF. The CDR3, as DNA: TGTGCCTGGGAGACAGGTTTGAACACTGAAGCTTTCTTT.